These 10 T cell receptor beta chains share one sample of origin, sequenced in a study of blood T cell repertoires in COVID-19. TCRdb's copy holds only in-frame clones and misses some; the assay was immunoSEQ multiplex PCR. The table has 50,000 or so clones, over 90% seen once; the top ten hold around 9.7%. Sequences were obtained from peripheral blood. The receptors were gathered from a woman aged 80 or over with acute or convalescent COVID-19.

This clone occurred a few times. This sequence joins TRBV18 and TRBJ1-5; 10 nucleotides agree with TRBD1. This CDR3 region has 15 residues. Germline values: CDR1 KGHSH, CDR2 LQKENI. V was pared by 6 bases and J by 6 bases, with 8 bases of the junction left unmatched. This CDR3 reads CASSPDRGNAQPQHF. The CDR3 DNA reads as TGTGCCAGCTCGCCGGACAGGGGGAACGCTCAGCCCCAGCATTTT.

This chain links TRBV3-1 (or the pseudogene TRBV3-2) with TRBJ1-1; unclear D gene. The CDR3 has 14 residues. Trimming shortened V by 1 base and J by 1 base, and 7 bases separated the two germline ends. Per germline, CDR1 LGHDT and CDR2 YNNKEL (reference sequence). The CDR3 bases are TGTGCCAGCAGCCAAGGTACAGAGAACACTGAAGCTTTCTTT. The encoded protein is CASSQGTENTEAFF.

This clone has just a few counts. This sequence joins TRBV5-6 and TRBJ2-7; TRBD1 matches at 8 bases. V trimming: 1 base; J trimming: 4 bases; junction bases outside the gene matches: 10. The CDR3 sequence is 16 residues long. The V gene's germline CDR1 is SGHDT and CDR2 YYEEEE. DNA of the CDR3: TGTGCCAGCAGCTTGCAGGGGGCGCGGCTTTTTTACGAGCAGTACTTC. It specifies CASSLQGARLFYEQYF.

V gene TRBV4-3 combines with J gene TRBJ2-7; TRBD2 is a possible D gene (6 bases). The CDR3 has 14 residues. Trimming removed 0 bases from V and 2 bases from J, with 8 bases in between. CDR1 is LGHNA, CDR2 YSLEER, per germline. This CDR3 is CASSQDGSTYEQYF. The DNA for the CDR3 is TGCGCCAGCAGCCAAGACGGGAGCACCTACGAGCAGTACTTC.

The CDR3 loop is CASSFQAGDSYEQYF. CDR3 coding DNA: TGTGCCAGCAGCTTTCAGGCCGGGGACTCCTACGAGCAGTACTTC. This chain connects TRBV7-2 to TRBJ2-7, with D possibly being TRBD2 (5 bases). The CDR3 covers 15 residues. V lost 3 bases and J 0 bases, leaving 12 bases between the germline ends. Germline lookup yields CDR1 SGHTA and CDR2 FQGNSA. Combining the CDR3 with reference TRBV7-2 and TRBJ2-7 gives the whole variable domain GAGVSQSPSNKVTEKGKDVELRCDPISGHTALYWYRQSLGQGLEFLIYFQGNSAPDKSGLPSDRFSAERTGGSVSTLTIQRTQQEDSAVYLCASSFQAGDSYEQYFGPGTRLTVT.

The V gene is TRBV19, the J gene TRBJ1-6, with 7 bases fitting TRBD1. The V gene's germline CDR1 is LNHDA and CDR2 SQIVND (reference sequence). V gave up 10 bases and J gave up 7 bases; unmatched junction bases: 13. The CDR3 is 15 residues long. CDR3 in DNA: TGTGCCACCGCGTCCGTGACAGGGTTAAATTCACCCCTCCACTTT. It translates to CATASVTGLNSPLHF. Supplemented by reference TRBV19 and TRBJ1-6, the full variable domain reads DGGITQSPKYLFRKEGQNVTLSCEQNLNHDAMYWYRQDPGQGLRLIYYSQIVNDFQKGDIAEGYSVSREKKESFPLTVTSAQKNPTAFYLCATASVTGLNSPLHFGNGTRLTVT.

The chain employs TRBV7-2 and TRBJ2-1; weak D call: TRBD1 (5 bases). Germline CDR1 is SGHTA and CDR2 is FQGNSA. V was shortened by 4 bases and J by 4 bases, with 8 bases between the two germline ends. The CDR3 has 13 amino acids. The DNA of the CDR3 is TGTGCCAGCAGCTCGACAGTTTACAATGAGCAGTTCTTC. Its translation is CASSSTVYNEQFF.

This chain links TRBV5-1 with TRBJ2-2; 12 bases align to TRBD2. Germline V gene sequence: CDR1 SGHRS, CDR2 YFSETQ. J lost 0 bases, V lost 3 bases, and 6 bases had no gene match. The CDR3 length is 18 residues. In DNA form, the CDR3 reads TGCGCCAGCAGCTCAGGACTAGCGGGAACCTCGAACACCGGGGAGCTGTTTTTT. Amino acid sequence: CASSSGLAGTSNTGELFF. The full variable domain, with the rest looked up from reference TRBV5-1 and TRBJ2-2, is KAGVTQTPRYLIKTRGQQVTLSCSPISGHRSVSWYQQTPGQGLQFLFEYFSETQRNKGNFPGRFSGRQFSNSRSEMNVSTLELGDSALYLCASSSGLAGTSNTGELFFGEGSRLTVL.

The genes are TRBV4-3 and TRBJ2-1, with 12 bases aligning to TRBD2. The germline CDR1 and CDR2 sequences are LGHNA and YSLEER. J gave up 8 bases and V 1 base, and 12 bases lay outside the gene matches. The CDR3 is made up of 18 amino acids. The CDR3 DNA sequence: TGCGCCAGCAGCCAAGGGCTAGCGGGAGGGACCGCATCCGATGAGCAGTTCTTC. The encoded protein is CASSQGLAGGTASDEQFF.

The DNA for the CDR3 is TGTGCCAGCAGCTCCCGGGTGGTGGACGAGCAGTACTTC. Translated: CASSSRVVDEQYF. V usage is TRBV7-2 and J usage is TRBJ2-7; D unclear. V was shortened by 4 bases and J by 5 bases, with 12 bases between the two germline ends. Germline V CDR1 and CDR2: SGHTA, FQGNSA. The CDR3 extends over 13 amino acids.